The rows below give T cell receptor beta chains drawn from one sample of a study of CD8 T cells in ankylosing spondylitis. TCRdb re-analysed the 5' RACE reads in MiXCR, keeping a single row per CDR3 protein. The sample lists 230,000 or so distinct CDR3 sequences, 18% seen once, with less than 35% in the top ten. The sample was blood, either unsorted or a sorted T cell fraction (not recorded which). The receptors were sampled from a male donor with ankylosing spondylitis or in good health (not recorded which). Each CDR3 is given with its conserved first and last residue. The D gene is left open where the match is weak. For some rows the clone size is stated as once, few or many, or as a class when expanded; others skip it.

V gene	J gene	D gene	clone size	CDR3 protein	CDR3 DNA
TRBV6-5	TRBJ2-1	.	.	CASSYSRSPYNEQFF	TGTGCCAGCAGTTACTCGAGAAGTCCCTACAATGAGCAGTTCTTC
TRBV20-1	TRBJ2-3	TRBD2	.	CSARTSGRLDTQYF	TGCAGTGCTAGGACTAGCGGGAGATTAGATACGCAGTATTTT
TRBV18	TRBJ1-5	TRBD1	.	CASSRGQGRQPQHF	TGTGCCAGCTCACGAGGACAGGGAAGGCAGCCCCAGCATTTT
TRBV12-3/TRBV12-4	TRBJ2-1	TRBD2	.	CASSPLGLEVNEQFF	TGTGCCAGCAGTCCCTTGGGACTAGAGGTCAATGAGCAGTTCTTC
TRBV9	TRBJ2-3	TRBD2	many	CASSIGLAGGPRVETDTQYF	TGTGCCAGCAGCATCGGACTAGCGGGAGGGCCTCGGGTAGAGACAGATACGCAGTATTTT
TRBV4-1	TRBJ1-4	.	.	CASSQGLVGSGEEKLFF	TGCGCCAGCAGCCAGGGGCTCGTAGGGAGCGGCGAAGAAAAACTGTTTTTT
TRBV12-3/TRBV12-4	TRBJ2-1	TRBD2	.	CASSLAGGVVYNEQFF	TGTGCCAGCAGCTTAGCGGGAGGGGTGGTCTACAATGAGCAGTTCTTC
TRBV7-6	TRBJ2-3	.	few	CASSLGRERTDTQYF	TGTGCCAGCAGCTTAGGTCGGGAGCGCACAGATACGCAGTATTTT
TRBV5-6	TRBJ2-7	TRBD1	few	CASSPGQGVLTYEQYF	TGTGCCAGCAGCCCGGGACAGGGGGTATTGACCTACGAGCAGTACTTC
TRBV6-4	TRBJ2-1	.	.	CASSVRAGVNNEQFF	TGTGCCAGCAGTGTGCGGGCGGGTGTTAACAATGAGCAGTTCTTC
TRBV12-3/TRBV12-4	TRBJ1-4	.	once	CANGDTTNEKLFF	TGTGCCAACGGTGACACAACTAATGAAAAACTGTTTTTT
TRBV4-1	TRBJ2-7	.	many	CASSQARSSYEQYF	TGCGCCAGCAGCCAAGCCCGAAGCTCCTACGAGCAGTACTTC
TRBV10-3	TRBJ2-5	.	.	CAISERGKETQYF	TGTGCCATCAGTGAGCGGGGAAAGGAGACCCAGTACTTC
TRBV14	TRBJ2-7	TRBD1	.	CASSHLGQSSYEQYF	TGTGCCAGCAGCCACCTGGGACAGTCCTCCTACGAGCAGTACTTC
TRBV19	TRBJ2-7	TRBD2	few	CASSMGLAGTYEQYF	TGTGCCAGTAGTATGGGGCTAGCGGGAACCTACGAGCAGTACTTC
TRBV28	TRBJ2-7	.	.	CAARGEEITKRIGNEQYF	TGTGCCGCCAGAGGGGAGGAGATTACCAAGAGAATCGGCAACGAGCAGTACTTC
TRBV6-1	TRBJ2-7	.	few	CASLRGATYEQYF	TGTGCCAGTCTCAGGGGGGCCACCTACGAGCAGTACTTC
TRBV4-2	TRBJ2-7	.	.	CASSAQGFSYEQYF	TGTGCCAGCAGCGCACAGGGTTTTTCCTACGAGCAGTACTTC
TRBV12-3/TRBV12-4	TRBJ2-2	.	many	CASSFRVDGELFF	TGTGCCAGCAGTTTTAGGGTAGACGGGGAGCTGTTTTTT
TRBV12-3/TRBV12-4	TRBJ2-3	.	.	CASRQGSGTPDTDTQYF	TGTGCCAGCAGACAGGGATCCGGGACTCCAGACACAGATACGCAGTATTTT
TRBV12-3/TRBV12-4	TRBJ2-5	.	.	CASTDNRLETQYF	TGTGCCAGCACCGACAATAGGTTAGAGACCCAGTACTTC
TRBV9	TRBJ2-3	.	.	CASSVEEGPGTDTQYF	TGTGCCAGCAGCGTAGAGGAGGGGCCGGGCACAGATACGCAGTATTTT
TRBV9	TRBJ2-2	TRBD2	.	CASSSTSGMGLNTGELFF	TGTGCCAGCAGCTCGACTAGCGGGATGGGTCTAAACACCGGGGAGCTGTTTTTT